This passage covers 6 T cell receptor beta chains from one sample sequenced in a study of T cell responses to AZD1222 COVID-19 vaccine. Here immunoSEQ multiplex PCR was the method, and the copy in TCRdb shows in-frame clones only, minus some. In the table there are 90,000 to 110,000 clones, around 89% of which are singletons. The sequenced sample was peripheral blood, obtained on day 0 of AZD1222 vaccination. The receptors were gathered from an adult in good health.

CDR3 sequence (DNA): TGTGCCACCAGCCACCGTAAGGTGAATGAGTACAATGAGCAGTTCTTC. Encoded protein: CATSHRKVNEYNEQFF. V and J are TRBV15 and TRBJ2-1; D gene unclear. V was shortened by 5 bases and J by 4 bases, with 18 bases between the two germline ends. This CDR3 contains 16 residues. In germline, CDR1 is LNHNV, CDR2 YYDKDF (reference sequence).

The J gene is TRBJ1-1, the V gene TRBV15, with D unclear. This CDR3 comprises 14 residues. The V end lost 0 bases, the J end lost 5 bases, and 10 bases lay between the germline ends. The V gene's germline CDR1 is LNHNV and CDR2 YYDKDF (reference sequence). CDR3 in DNA: TGTGCCACCAGCAGAGAGGGGTGGCAAACTGAAGCTTTCTTT. Its translation: CATSREGWQTEAFF.

The CDR3 coding sequence is TGTGCCAGCAGCTTAGTTGCGGGCGGAAGCTATGGCTACACCTTC. Its protein is CASSLVAGGSYGYTF. The gene calls are TRBV7-2 and TRBJ1-2; D call uncertain. V gave up 1 base and J gave up 4 bases, with 13 bases separating them. This CDR3 region has 15 residues. Germline lookup yields CDR1 SGHTA and CDR2 FQGNSA. The variable domain in full, completed from reference TRBV7-2 and TRBJ1-2, reads GAGVSQSPSNKVTEKGKDVELRCDPISGHTALYWYRQSLGQGLEFLIYFQGNSAPDKSGLPSDRFSAERTGGSVSTLTIQRTQQEDSAVYLCASSLVAGGSYGYTFGSGTRLTVV.

The V call is TRBV28, the J call TRBJ1-4; a possible D gene is TRBD1 (5 bases). This CDR3 has 15 residues. Germline CDR1 is MDHEN and CDR2 is SYDVKM. V was cut by 1 base and J by 0 bases, with 6 bases left in between. The CDR3 region is CASSLSGTTNEKLFF. The CDR3 DNA reads TGTGCCAGCAGTTTATCAGGGACAACTAATGAAAAACTGTTTTTT.

This clone showed up just once. V gene TRBV5-6 combines with J gene TRBJ2-7; no reliable D call. Germline loops: CDR1 SGHDT, CDR2 YYEEEE. The V end lost 0 bases, the J end lost 6 bases, and 7 bases lay between the germline ends. There are 12 residues in the CDR3. Written as DNA, the CDR3 is TGTGCCAGCAGCTTGGGGGGTTGCGAGCAGTACTTC. Its protein is CASSLGGCEQYF.

The rearrangement joins TRBV3-1 (or the pseudogene TRBV3-2) to TRBJ2-1; D is ambiguous. The CDR3 contains 12 residues. In germline, CDR1 is LGHDT, CDR2 YNNKEL (reference sequence). The V and J ends lost 3 bases and 6 bases respectively, with 6 bases between them. The CDR3 nucleotides read TGTGCCAGCAGCCATCTGGGCAATGAGCAGTTCTTC. Amino acid sequence: CASSHLGNEQFF.